This TCR beta chain was retrieved from a study of cytomegalovirus exposure and HLA in healthy donors. The PCR contained 60 Vbeta and 13 Jbeta primers. Clones were sequenced by immunoSEQ multiplex PCR, and TCRdb holds only the in-frame ones, with some missing. There are about 160,000 clones in the sample; over 65% occur only once, and about 4.7% lies in the top ten. This clone was found once. The CDR3 totals 15 residues. The V gene end was trimmed by 5 bases and the J gene end by 9 bases; junction bases not matched to a gene: 12. Germline V gene sequence: CDR1 SGHVS, CDR2 FNYEAQ. The chain is built from TRBV7-6 and TRBJ2-1, with 8 nucleotides matching TRBD2. This clonotype originated in a man younger than 35 in good health and CMV-seropositive. Sample: PBMCs. The DNA for the CDR3 is TGTGCCAGCAGCCCTGTTCGGATAGCGGGGAGTGAGCAGTTCTTC. Translating it yields CASSPVRIAGSEQFF. The full variable domain, its missing parts supplied by reference TRBV7-6 and TRBJ2-1, is GAGVSQSPRYKVTKRGQDVALRCDPISGHVSLYWYRQALGQGPEFLTYFNYEAQQDKSGLPNDRFSAERPEGSISTLTIQRTEQRDSAMYRCASSPVRIAGSEQFFGPGTRLTVL.